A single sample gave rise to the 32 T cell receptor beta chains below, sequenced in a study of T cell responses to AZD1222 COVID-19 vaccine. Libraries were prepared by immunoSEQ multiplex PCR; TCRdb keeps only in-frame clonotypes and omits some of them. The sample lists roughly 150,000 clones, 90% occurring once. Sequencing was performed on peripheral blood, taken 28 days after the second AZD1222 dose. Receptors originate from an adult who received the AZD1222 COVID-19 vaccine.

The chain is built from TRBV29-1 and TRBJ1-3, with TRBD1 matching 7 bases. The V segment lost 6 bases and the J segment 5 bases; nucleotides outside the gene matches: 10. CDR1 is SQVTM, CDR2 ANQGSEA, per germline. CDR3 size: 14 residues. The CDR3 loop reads CSVHMQGERNTIYF. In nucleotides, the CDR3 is TGCAGCGTGCACATGCAGGGGGAAAGAAACACCATATATTTT.

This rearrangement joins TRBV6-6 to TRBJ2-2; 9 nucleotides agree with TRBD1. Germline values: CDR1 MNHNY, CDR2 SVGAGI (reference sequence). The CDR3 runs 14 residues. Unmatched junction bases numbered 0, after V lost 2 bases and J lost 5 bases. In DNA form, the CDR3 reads TGTGCCAGCAGTTACGGGACAGGGACCGGGGAGCTGTTTTTT. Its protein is CASSYGTGTGELFF.

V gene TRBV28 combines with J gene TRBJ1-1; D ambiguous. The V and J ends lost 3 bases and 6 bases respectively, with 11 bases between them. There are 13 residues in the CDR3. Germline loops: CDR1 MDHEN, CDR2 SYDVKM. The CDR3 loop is CASSLGLAPEAFF. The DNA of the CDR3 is TGTGCCAGCAGTTTGGGCTTGGCCCCTGAAGCTTTCTTT.

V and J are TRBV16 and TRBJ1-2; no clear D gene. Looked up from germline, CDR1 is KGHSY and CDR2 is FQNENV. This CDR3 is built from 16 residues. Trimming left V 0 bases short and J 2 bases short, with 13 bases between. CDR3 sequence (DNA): TGTGCCAGCAGCCAATCTGGGTGGAACGGGAACTATGGCTACACCTTC. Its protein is CASSQSGWNGNYGYTF.

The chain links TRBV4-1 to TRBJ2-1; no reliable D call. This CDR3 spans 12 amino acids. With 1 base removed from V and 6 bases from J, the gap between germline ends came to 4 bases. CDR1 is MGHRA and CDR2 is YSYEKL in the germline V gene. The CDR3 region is CASSQGANEQFF. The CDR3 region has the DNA TGCGCCAGCAGCCAAGGGGCCAATGAGCAGTTCTTC.

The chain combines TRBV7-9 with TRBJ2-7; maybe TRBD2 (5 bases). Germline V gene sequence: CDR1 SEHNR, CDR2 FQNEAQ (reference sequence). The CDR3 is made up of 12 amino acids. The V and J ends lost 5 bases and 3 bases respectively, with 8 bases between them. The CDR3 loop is CASSPRDYEQYF. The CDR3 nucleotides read TGTGCCAGCAGCCCTCGGGACTACGAGCAGTACTTC.

CDR3 bases: TGTGCCAGCAGCGAAAAACCAAATCAGGACAGGCAGAAATTGGGTTGTCTATATGGCTACACCTTC. This codes for CASSEKPNQDRQKLGCLYGYTF. This chain joins TRBV21-1 and TRBJ1-2; the listed D gene, TRBD1, was not tested against the DNA. TRBV21-1 is a listed pseudogene. CDR3 length equals 22 residues.

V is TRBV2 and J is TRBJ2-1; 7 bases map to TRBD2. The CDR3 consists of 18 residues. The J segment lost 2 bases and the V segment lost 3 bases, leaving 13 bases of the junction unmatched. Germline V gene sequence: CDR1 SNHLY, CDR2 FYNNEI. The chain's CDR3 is CASSEGDEGGSPYNEQFF. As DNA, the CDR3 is TGTGCCAGCAGTGAGGGGGATGAGGGCGGGAGTCCCTACAATGAGCAGTTCTTC.

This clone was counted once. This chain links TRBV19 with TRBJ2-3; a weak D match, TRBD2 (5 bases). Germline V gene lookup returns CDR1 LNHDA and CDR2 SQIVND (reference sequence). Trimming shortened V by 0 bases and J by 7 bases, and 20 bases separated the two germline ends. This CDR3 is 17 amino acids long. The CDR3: CASSIEGVGGVGNTQYF. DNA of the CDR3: TGTGCCAGTAGTATAGAGGGCGTAGGCGGTGTCGGGAATACGCAGTATTTT.

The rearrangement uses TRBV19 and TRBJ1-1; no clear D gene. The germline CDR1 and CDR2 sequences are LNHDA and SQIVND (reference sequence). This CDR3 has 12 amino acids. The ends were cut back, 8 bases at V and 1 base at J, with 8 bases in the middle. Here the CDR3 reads CASLVSNTEAFF. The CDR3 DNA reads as TGTGCCAGTTTGGTTTCGAACACTGAAGCTTTCTTT.

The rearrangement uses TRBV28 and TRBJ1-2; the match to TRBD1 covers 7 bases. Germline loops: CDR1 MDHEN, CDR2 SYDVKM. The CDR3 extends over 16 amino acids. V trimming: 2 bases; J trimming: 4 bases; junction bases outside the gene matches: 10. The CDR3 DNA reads TGTGCCAGCAGTTTAAGGTCGGCAGGGGGTGGCTATGGCTACACCTTC. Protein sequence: CASSLRSAGGGYGYTF.

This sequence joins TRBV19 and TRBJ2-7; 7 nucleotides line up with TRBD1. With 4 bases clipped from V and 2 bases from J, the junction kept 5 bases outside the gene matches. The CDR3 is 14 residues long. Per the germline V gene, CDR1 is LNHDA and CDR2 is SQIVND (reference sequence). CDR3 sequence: CASSTRTGTYEQYF. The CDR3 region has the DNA TGTGCCAGTAGTACAAGGACAGGAACCTACGAGCAGTACTTC.

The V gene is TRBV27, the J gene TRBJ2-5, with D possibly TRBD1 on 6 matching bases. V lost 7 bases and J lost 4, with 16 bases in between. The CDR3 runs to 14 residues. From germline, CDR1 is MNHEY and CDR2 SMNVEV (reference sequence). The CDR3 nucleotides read TGTGCCAGCACACGGCAGGGGTCCCGAGAGACCCAGTACTTC. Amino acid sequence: CASTRQGSRETQYF.

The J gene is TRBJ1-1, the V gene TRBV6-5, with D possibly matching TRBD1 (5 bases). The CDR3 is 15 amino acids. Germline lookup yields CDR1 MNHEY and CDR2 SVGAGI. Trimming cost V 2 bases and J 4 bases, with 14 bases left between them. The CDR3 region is CASSYEFTGGTEAFF. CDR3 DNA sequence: TGTGCCAGCAGTTACGAATTCACAGGCGGCACTGAAGCTTTCTTT.

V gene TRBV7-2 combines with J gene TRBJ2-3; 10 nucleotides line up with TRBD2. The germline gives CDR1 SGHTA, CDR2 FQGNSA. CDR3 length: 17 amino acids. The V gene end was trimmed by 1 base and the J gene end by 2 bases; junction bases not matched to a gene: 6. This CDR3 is CASSLVLAGGFTDTQYF. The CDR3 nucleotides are TGTGCCAGCAGCTTAGTCTTAGCGGGGGGCTTCACAGATACGCAGTATTTT. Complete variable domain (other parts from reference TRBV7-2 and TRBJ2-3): GAGVSQSPSNKVTEKGKDVELRCDPISGHTALYWYRQSLGQGLEFLIYFQGNSAPDKSGLPSDRFSAERTGGSVSTLTIQRTQQEDSAVYLCASSLVLAGGFTDTQYFGPGTRLTVL.

CDR3 residues: CASSRNDEGLPQHF. Written as DNA, the CDR3 is TGTGCCAGCTCACGAAATGACGAGGGCCTGCCCCAGCATTTT. The chain employs TRBV18 and TRBJ1-5; D call uncertain. V was cut by 4 bases and J by 9 bases, with 16 bases left in between. This CDR3 is 14 amino acids long. Germline V gives CDR1 KGHSH, CDR2 LQKENI.

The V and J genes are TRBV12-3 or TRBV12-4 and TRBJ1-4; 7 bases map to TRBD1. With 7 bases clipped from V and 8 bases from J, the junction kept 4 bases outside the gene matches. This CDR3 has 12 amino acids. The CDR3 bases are TGTGCCAGCACCCGGGACAGCGAAAAACTGTTTTTT. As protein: CASTRDSEKLFF.

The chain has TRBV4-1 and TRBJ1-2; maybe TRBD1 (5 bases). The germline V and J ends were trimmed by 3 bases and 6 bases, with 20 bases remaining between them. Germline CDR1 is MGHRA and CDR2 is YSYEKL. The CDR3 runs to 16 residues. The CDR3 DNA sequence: TGCGCCAGCAGCCAGATGGAGACAGTACTGTTGGATGGCTACACCTTC. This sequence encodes CASSQMETVLLDGYTF.

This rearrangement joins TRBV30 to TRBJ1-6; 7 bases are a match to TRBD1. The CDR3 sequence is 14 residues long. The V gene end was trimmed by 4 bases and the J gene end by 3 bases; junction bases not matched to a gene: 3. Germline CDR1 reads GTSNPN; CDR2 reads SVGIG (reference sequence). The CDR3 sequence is CAWTGTVYNSPLHF. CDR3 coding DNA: TGTGCCTGGACCGGGACAGTCTATAATTCACCCCTCCACTTT.

The CDR3 sequence is CASSLAGGGTEAFF. The CDR3 nucleotides are TGTGCCAGCAGCTTAGCAGGGGGCGGCACTGAAGCTTTCTTT. The rearrangement links TRBV11-2 to TRBJ1-1; 8 nucleotides align to TRBD1. Germline CDR1 reads SGHAT; CDR2 reads FQNNGV. This CDR3 spans 14 amino acids. V lost 1 base to trimming and J lost 4 bases; unmatched junction nucleotides: 2.

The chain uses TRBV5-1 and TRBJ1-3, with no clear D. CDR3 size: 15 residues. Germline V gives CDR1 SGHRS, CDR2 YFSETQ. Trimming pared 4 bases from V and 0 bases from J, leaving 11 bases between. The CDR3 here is CASSPDVFSGNTIYF. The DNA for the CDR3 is TGCGCCAGCAGCCCGGACGTGTTCTCTGGAAACACCATATATTTT.

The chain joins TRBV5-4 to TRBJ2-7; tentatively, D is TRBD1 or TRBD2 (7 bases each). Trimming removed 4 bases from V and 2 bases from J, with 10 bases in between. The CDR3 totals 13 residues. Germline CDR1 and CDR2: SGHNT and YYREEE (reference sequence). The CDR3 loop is CASSPGGAYEQYF. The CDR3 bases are TGTGCCAGCAGCCCAGGGGGGGCCTACGAGCAGTACTTC.

CDR3 DNA sequence: TGTGCCAGCAGTTTGGTAAATTCACCCCTCCACTTT. Its protein is CASSLVNSPLHF. This chain connects TRBV27 to TRBJ1-6; D is ambiguous. From germline, CDR1 is MNHEY and CDR2 SMNVEV (reference sequence). V was clipped by 3 bases and J by 7 bases, with 4 bases between them. The CDR3 is 12 amino acids.

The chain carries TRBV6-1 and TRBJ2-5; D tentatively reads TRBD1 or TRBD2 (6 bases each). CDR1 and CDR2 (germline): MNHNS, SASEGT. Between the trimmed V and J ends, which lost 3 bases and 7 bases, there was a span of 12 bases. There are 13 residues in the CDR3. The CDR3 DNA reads TGTGCCAGCAGTGAGGGGGGCGCCGTGACCCAGTACTTC. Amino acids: CASSEGGAVTQYF.

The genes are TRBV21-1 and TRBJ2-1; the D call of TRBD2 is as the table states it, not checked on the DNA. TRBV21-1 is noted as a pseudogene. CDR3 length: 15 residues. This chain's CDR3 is CASSPWPGGNNEQFF. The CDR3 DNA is TGTGCCAGCAGCCCCTGGCCGGGAGGCAACAATGAGCAGTTCTTC.

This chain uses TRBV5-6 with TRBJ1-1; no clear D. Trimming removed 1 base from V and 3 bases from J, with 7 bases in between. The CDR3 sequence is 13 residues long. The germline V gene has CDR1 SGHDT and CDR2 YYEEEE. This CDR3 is CASSLLVYTEAFF. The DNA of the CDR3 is TGTGCCAGCAGCTTGTTGGTGTACACTGAAGCTTTCTTT.

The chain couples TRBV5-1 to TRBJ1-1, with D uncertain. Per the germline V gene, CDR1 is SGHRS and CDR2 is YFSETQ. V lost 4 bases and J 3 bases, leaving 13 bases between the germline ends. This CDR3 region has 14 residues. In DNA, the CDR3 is TGCGCCAGCAGCCCTGGAGTGGGGTACACTGAAGCTTTCTTT. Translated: CASSPGVGYTEAFF.

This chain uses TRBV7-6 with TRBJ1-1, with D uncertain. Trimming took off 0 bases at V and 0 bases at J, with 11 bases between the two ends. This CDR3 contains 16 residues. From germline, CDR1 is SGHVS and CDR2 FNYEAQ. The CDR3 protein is CASSLAPGRVNTEAFF. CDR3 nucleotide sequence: TGTGCCAGCAGCTTAGCGCCGGGAAGGGTGAACACTGAAGCTTTCTTT.

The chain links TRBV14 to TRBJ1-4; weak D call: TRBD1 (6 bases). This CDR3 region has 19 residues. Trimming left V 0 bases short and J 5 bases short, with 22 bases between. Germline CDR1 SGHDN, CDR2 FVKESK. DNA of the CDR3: TGTGCCAGCAGCCAAGATCGGGGGCAGGATGTCTTGAGAAATGAAAAACTGTTTTTT. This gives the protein CASSQDRGQDVLRNEKLFF. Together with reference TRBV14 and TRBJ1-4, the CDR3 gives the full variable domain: EAGVTQFPSHSVIEKGQTVTLRCDPISGHDNLYWYRRVMGKEIKFLLHFVKESKQDESGMPNNRFLAERTGGTYSTLKVQPAELEDSGVYFCASSQDRGQDVLRNEKLFFGSGTQLSVL.

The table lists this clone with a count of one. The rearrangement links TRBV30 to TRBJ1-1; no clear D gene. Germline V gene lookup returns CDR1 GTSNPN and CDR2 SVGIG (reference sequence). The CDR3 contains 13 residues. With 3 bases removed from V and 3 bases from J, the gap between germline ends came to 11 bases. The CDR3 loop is CAWREKGDTEAFF. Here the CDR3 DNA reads TGTGCCTGGAGGGAAAAGGGTGACACTGAAGCTTTCTTT.

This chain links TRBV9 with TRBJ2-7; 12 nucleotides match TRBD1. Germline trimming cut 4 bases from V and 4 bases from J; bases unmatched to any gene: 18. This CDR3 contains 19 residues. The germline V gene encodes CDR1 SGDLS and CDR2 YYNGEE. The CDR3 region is CASSPREGTGGHKFYEQYF. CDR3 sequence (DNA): TGTGCCAGCAGCCCACGGGAAGGGACAGGGGGCCACAAATTTTACGAGCAGTACTTC.

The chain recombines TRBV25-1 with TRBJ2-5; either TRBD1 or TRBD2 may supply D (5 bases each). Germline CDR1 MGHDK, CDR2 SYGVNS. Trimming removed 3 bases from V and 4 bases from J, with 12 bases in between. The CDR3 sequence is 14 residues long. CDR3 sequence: CASSDPGTGETQYF. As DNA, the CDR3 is TGTGCCAGCAGTGATCCCGGGACCGGAGAGACCCAGTACTTC.